This T cell receptor (beta chain) came from a study of T cell responses to AZD1222 COVID-19 vaccine. Whole-study results and caveats: The donor group comprised mostly white British people and more females; the analysis possibly underestimated clonal diversity.

TCRdb's table, derived via immunoSEQ multiplex PCR, lists solely in-frame clones and lacks some. This sample yields over 150,000 clones, of which roughly nine tenths are seen a single time; 5.5% belongs to the top ten. As regards this clone: Its target is unknown.

The sequencing used peripheral blood, collected on day 0 of MenACWY control vaccination. The sequence derives from an adult in good health.

The CDR3 protein is CASSPQGPAYNEQFF. The CDR3 nucleotides are TGTGCCAGCAGTCCTCAGGGACCCGCCTACAATGAGCAGTTCTTC. The rearrangement uses TRBV2 and TRBJ2-1; tentatively, D is TRBD1 or TRBD2 (5 bases each). V lost 5 bases and J lost 2, with 13 bases in between. This CDR3 spans 15 amino acids. CDR1 is SNHLY and CDR2 is FYNNEI in the germline V gene.